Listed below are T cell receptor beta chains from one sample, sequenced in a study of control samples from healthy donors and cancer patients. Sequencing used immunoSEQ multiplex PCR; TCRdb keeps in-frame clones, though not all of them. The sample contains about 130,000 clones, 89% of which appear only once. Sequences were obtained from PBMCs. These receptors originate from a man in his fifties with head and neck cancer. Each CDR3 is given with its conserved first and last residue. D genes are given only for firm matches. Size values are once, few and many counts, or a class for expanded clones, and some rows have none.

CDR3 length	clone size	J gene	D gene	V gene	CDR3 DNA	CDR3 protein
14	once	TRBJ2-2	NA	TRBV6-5	TGTGCCAGCAGTTCGGGCCCCAGGGACTGGGAGCTGTTTTTT	CASSSGPRDWELFF
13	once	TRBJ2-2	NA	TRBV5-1	TGCGCCAGCAGCCCCAGGGTCGCCGGGGAGCTGTTTTTT	CASSPRVAGELFF
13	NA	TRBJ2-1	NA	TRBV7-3	TGTGCCAGCAGCCTAGACAGGCTTGGTGAGCAGTTCTTC	CASSLDRLGEQFF
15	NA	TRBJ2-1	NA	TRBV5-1	TGCGCCAGCAGCTTACGGGGGAGCTCCTACAATGAGCAGTTCTTC	CASSLRGSSYNEQFF
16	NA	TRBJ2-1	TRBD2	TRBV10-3	TGTGCCATCAGGGCTAGCGGAAGTTTAATTGGCAATGAGCAGTTCTTC	CAIRASGSLIGNEQFF
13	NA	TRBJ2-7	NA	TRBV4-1	TGCGCCAGCAGTTCCCTTGCCTCCTACGAGCAGTACTTC	CASSSLASYEQYF
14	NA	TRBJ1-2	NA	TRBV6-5	TGTGCCAGCAGTCTGACGGCAACTTCCTATGGCTACACCTTC	CASSLTATSYGYTF
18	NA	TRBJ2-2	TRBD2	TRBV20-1	TGCAGTGCTAGTTCGGGGCTAGCGGGAGTCTCGGACACCGGGGAGCTGTTTTTT	CSASSGLAGVSDTGELFF
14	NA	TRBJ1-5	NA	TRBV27	TGTGCCAGCAGTTTCGGGGATAGCAATCAGCCCCAGCATTTT	CASSFGDSNQPQHF
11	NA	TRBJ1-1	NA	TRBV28	TGTGCCATTAAAGAGAACACTGAAGCTTTCTTT	CAIKENTEAFF
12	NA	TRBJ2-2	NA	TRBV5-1	TGCGCCAGCAGCTTAGAGGCCGGGGAGCTGTTTTTT	CASSLEAGELFF
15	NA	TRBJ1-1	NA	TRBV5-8	TGTGCCAGCAGCTTGGGGTACTTCACAGCTACTGAAGCTTTCTTT	CASSLGYFTATEAFF
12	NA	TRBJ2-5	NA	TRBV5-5	TGTGCCAGCAGCCCGGCTTTTGAGACCCAGTACTTC	CASSPAFETQYF
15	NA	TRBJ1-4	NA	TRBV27	TGTGCCAGCAGGGGGAAGACAATTGGACGTGAAAAACTGTTTTTT	CASRGKTIGREKLFF
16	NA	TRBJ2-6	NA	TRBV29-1	TGCAGCGTTCCCCTGGGTCCCTTCTCTGGGGCCAACGTCCTGACTTTC	CSVPLGPFSGANVLTF
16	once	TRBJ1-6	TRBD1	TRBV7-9	TGTGCCAGCAGCGCGACAGGGGACGCTTCGAATTCACCCCTCCACTTT	CASSATGDASNSPLHF
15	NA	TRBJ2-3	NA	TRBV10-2	TGCGCCAGCAGTGAGGAGGGGGGCCTAGGAGATACGCAGTATTTT	CASSEEGGLGDTQYF
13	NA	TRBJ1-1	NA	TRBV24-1	TGTGCCACCCAGCAAGGTATTAACACTGAAGCTTTCTTT	CATQQGINTEAFF
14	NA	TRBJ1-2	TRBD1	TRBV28	TGTGCCAGCAGTTTCCCTGGACAGGTCTATGGCTACACCTTC	CASSFPGQVYGYTF
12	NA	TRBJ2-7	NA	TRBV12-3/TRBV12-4	TGTGCCAGCAGTTTCGACAGGAGCGAGCAGTACTTC	CASSFDRSEQYF
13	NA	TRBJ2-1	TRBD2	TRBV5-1	TGCGCCAGCAGCTTACTAGGGAGGGGTGAGCAGTTCTTC	CASSLLGRGEQFF
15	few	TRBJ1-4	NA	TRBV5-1	TGCGCCAGCAGCTTGGGGGCCGGTGGTGGTGAAAAACTGTTTTTT	CASSLGAGGGEKLFF
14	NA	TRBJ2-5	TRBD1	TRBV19	TGTGCCAGTACCACTACGACAGGGAAGGAGACCCAGTACTTC	CASTTTTGKETQYF
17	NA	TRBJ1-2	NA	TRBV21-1	TGTGCCAGCAGCAAAGATGGTGCGGGGAAAAGGAACTATGGCTACACCTTC	CASSKDGAGKRNYGYTF
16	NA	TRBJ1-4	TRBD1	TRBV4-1	TGCGCCAGCAGCCAGGAAACAGGGGGCGTTTATGAAAAACTGTTTTTT	CASSQETGGVYEKLFF
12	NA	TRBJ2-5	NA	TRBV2	TGTGCCAGCAGTGCACCCTTGGAGACCCAGTACTTC	CASSAPLETQYF
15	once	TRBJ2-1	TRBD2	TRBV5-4	TGTGCCAGCAGCTTGACTAGCGGGGTGATAAATGAGCAGTTCTTC	CASSLTSGVINEQFF
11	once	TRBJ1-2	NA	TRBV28	TGTGCCAGCAGTTTGAGCTATGGCTACACCTTC	CASSLSYGYTF
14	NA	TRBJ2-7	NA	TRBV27	TGTGCCAGCAGTTTGCGCGGGGCCTCCTACGAGCAGTACTTC	CASSLRGASYEQYF
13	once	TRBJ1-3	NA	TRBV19	TGTGCCAGCCGCAGGGATTCTGGAAACACCATATATTTT	CASRRDSGNTIYF